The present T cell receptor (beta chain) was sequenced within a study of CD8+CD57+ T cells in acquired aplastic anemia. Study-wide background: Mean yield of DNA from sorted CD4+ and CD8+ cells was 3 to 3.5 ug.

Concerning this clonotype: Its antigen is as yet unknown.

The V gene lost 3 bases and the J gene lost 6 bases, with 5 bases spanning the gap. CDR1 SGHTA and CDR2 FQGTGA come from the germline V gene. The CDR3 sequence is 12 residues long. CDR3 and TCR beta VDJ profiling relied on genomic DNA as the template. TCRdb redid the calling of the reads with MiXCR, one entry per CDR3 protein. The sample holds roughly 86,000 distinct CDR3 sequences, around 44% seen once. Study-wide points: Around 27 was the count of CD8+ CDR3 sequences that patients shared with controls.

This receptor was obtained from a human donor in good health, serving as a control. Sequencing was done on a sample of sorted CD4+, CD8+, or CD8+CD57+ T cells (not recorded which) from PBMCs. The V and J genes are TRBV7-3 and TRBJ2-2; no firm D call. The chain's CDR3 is CASSFTAGELFF. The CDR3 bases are TGTGCCAGCAGCTTTACCGCCGGGGAGCTGTTTTTT.